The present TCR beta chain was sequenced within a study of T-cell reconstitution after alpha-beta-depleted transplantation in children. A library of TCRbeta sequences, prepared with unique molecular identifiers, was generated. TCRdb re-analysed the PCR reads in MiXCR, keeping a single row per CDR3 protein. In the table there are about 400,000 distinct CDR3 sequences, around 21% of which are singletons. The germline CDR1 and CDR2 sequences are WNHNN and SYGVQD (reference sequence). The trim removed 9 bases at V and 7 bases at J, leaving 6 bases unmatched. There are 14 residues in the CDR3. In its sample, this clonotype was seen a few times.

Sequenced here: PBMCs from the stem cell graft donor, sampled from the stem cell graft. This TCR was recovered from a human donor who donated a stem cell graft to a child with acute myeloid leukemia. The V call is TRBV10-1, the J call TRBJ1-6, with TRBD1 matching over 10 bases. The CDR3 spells CARLAGQGNSPLHF. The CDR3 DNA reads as TGCGCCAGACTGGCGGGACAGGGGAATTCACCCCTCCACTTT.